This is a list of T cell receptor beta chains from one sample in a study of cytomegalovirus exposure and HLA in healthy donors. Sequencing used immunoSEQ multiplex PCR; TCRdb keeps in-frame clones, though not all of them. The sample includes some 130,000 clones, 80% of them seen just once. The sequenced material came from PBMCs. These receptors were taken from a man aged 25 to 45 in good health and CMV-seronegative. CDR3s leave out the opening cysteine and the closing phenylalanine or tryptophan. The order of the fields is J gene, V gene, CDR3 protein.

>TRBJ2-5|TRBV19
ASKLGAGETQY
>TRBJ1-4|TRBV4-1
ASSFYRTNREKLF
>TRBJ1-4|TRBV29-1
SVTDTGYEKLF
>TRBJ2-7|TRBV11-2
ASSLDPGLPYEQY
>TRBJ1-1|TRBV29-1
SVGQSSNPEAF
>TRBJ2-6|TRBV5-4
ASSLSGQSSGANVLT
>TRBJ1-2|TRBV5-6
ASSLTGDGYP
>TRBJ1-5|TRBV6-6
ASSSTGGVQPQH
>TRBJ2-2|TRBV12-5
ASGLNRLEGELF
>TRBJ1-5|TRBV5-1
ASSLRQGGQPQH
>TRBJ2-7|TRBV13
ASSFPDRRYEQY
>TRBJ1-5|TRBV5-8
ASSRGGSNQPQH
>TRBJ1-1|TRBV27
ASSFQAALNTEAF
>TRBJ2-5|TRBV5-4
ASSALGQGGY
>TRBJ2-5|TRBV7-2
ASRLANSEEIVQY
>TRBJ2-1|TRBV19
ASTLLDRTNEQF
>TRBJ2-1|TRBV9
ASSVGELDNEQF
>TRBJ2-5|TRBV28
ASSLSFEPQETQY
>TRBJ2-1|TRBV27
ASSLRGNEQF
>TRBJ2-1|TRBV5-1
ASSSRLAENNEQF
>TRBJ1-1|TRBV27
ASSSLRGMNTEAF
>TRBJ2-1|TRBV2
ASSERRGTSYNEQF
>TRBJ2-2|TRBV10-1
ASSLLADANTGELF
>TRBJ2-7|TRBV7-6
ASSLEALSSYEQY
>TRBJ2-1|TRBV19
ASSVHEQF
>TRBJ1-4|TRBV2
ASSHTGFPYEKLF
>TRBJ2-2|TRBV18
ASSPIMRDRTNTGELF
>.|TRBV4-3
ASSQAMTGGTYEQY
>TRBJ2-1|TRBV5-1
ASSKETSGRLPYNEQF
>TRBJ2-7|TRBV2
ASSEFIRAGSSDEQY
>TRBJ2-7|TRBV5-1
ASSLAGGLVNEQY
>TRBJ1-2|TRBV14
ASSQVGGSFYGYT
>TRBJ2-1|TRBV6-1
ASSAPLAGNYNEQF
>TRBJ1-1|TRBV5-4
ASSIRGGTEAF
>TRBJ1-2|TRBV30
AWSGTQGYT
>TRBJ1-2|TRBV6-5
ASRLGTGVGYGYT
>TRBJ2-7|TRBV6-5
ASSPPGTGGEQY
>TRBJ2-1|TRBV7-9
SSSQFPSGGSYNEQF
>TRBJ2-1|TRBV4-1
ASSQDQITTLYNEQF
>TRBJ2-7|TRBV27
ASSDRLSSGEQY
>TRBJ2-1|TRBV19
ASSDLPSGMMYEQF
>TRBJ2-3|TRBV10-1
ASSPGTSGFTDTQY
>TRBJ2-3|TRBV5-1
ASSLVLAASTDTQY
>TRBJ2-1|TRBV2
ASPGQGAYNEQF
>TRBJ2-7|TRBV28
ASSYRDFSPYEQY
>TRBJ1-1|TRBV11-3
ASTWGTNTEAF
>TRBJ1-4|TRBV4-3
ASSQEMIPTGGLEKLF
>TRBJ2-7|TRBV28
ASSFIRPTGTGLDEQY
>TRBJ2-3|TRBV5-1
ASSGIPGTGSTDTQY
>TRBJ2-1|TRBV6-6
ASTRDTLNEQF
>TRBJ2-6|TRBV4-3
ASSQESAGSGANVLT
>TRBJ1-2|TRBV7-9
ASSLSGLPKAGYP
>TRBJ2-7|TRBV4-3
ASSRGTSATYEQY
>TRBJ2-3|TRBV10-2
ASRDRLAGGAGTDTQY
>TRBJ1-2|TRBV11-3
ASSLRLSVGAGSNGYT
>TRBJ1-5|TRBV11-2
ASSLRRDQPQH
>TRBJ2-7|TRBV10-2
ASSLEQY
>TRBJ1-1|TRBV5-1
ASSLPTGNTEAF